This TCR beta chain was observed in a study of blood T cell repertoires in COVID-19 (dated by TCRdb to 2019 to 2021). About the study as a whole: The collaborator samples originated in the United States, Italy and Spain and spanned the acute and convalescent phases of COVID-19. The material from the prospective study consisted of cDNA or gDNA derived from T cells, B-cell-depleted T cells, or PBMCs. Subjects who had been exposed to COVID-19, were actively infected with it, or had recovered from it provided the deeply sampled blood TCRbeta repertoires that made up the dataset. The repertoires were made available in a free public database intended to serve as a resource for research on the immune response to SARS-CoV-2. The samples were drawn from the first 160 participants of the ongoing ImmuneRACE study and from 950 to 1,500 subjects provided by 6 global collaborators. The sample metadata nearly always contained a de-identified subject ID, COVID-19 status, age in years and sex. HLA class I and class II types, where available, came from metadata supplied by the sample provider rather than from assay-based typing. Study-wide conclusions, independent of this receptor: The quantity of clinical and demographic metadata differed by source and by participant and was supplied without curation.

V and J are trimmed by 6 bases and 6 bases, and the gene matches miss 11 bases of the junction. Including the terminal cysteine and phenylalanine, the CDR3 comprises 15 residues. The DNA shown is the 45-base CDR3, in frame from base 1. CDR1 SGHNT and CDR2 YENEEA were looked up in the germline V gene. TCRbeta CDR3 regions were amplified from genomic DNA by means of the immunoSEQ Assay, a bias-controlled multiplex PCR. The published analysis was carried out like this. The number of nucleated cells in each sample was estimated by amplification of reference gene primers within the assay. To quantify the absolute abundance of each unique TCRbeta CDR3 rearrangement, sequence reads were collapsed and filtered. Productive Simpson clonality was computed per sample as the square root of Simpson's diversity index over productive rearrangements. TCRdb re-hosts the immuneACCESS table, in-frame sequences only. Its copies lack some clones; in the studies checked, an unresolved V gene accounts for under half of them, and the cause for the rest is not known. V and J calls and clone size come straight from that table; D and trimming were deduced from the DNA. In all, the sample holds about 350,000 clones, and around 91% of those were seen once. The ten largest make up roughly 3.5% of the sample.

Another Seattle source contributed samples from volunteer blood donors who had recovered from COVID-19. Each collaborating institution followed its own protocols to collect whole blood in K2EDTA tubes. For TCRbeta analysis, collaborator samples were shipped as frozen whole blood, as isolated PBMCs, or as DNA extracted from either sample type. Comments on this clone: Its antigen specificity is not known. It has no much larger one-base neighbor in the sample; base qualities were not kept.

Sequencing was carried out using peripheral blood. The chain couples TRBV11-3 to TRBJ2-5; a stretch of 9 junction bases matches TRBD1. This receptor was obtained from a woman aged 18-35 years who had recovered from COVID-19. For the CDR3, the sequence is CASRGDTGGLKTQYF. The sequence in DNA is TGTGCCAGCAGGGGGGACACAGGGGGCCTTAAGACCCAGTACTTC.